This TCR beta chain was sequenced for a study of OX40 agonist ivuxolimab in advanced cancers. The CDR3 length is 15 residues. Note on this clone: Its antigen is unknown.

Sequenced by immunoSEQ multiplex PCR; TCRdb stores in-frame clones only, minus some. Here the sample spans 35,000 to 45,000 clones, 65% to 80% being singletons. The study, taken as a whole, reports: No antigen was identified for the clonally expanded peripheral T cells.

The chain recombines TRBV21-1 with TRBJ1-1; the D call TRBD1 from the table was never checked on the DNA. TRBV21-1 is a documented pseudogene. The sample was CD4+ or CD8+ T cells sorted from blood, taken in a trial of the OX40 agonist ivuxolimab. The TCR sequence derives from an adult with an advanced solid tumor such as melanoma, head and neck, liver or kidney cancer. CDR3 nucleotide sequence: TGTGCCAGCAGCAAGGTAAGGGGTAAGAGCGCTGAAGCTTTCTTT. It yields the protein CASSKVRGKSAEAFF.